What follows is one TCR beta chain and its context. The CDR3 has 15 residues. CDR1 SGHKS and CDR2 YYEKEE come from the germline V gene (reference sequence). V was pared by 0 bases and J by 8 bases, with 17 bases between. These data are taken from a study of blood T cells in healthy people across ages. Together with a sample-barcoded 5' primer, a J-beta primer mix was included in a second PCR lasting about 7 to 12 cycles. TCRdb reprocessed the 5' RACE reads with MiXCR, giving one entry per CDR3 protein. The sample consists of approximately 2,000,000 distinct CDR3 sequences, roughly two fifths of them appearing once.

The chain recombines TRBV5-5 with TRBJ1-2; D call uncertain. The receptor was derived from a human donor in good health. The source material was blood. For the CDR3, the DNA is TGTGCCAGCAGCTTGGCCATTAACCCCCTGGGAGGCTACACCTTC. It specifies CASSLAINPLGGYTF. The complete variable domain, with remaining parts taken from reference TRBV5-5 and TRBJ1-2, reads DAGVTQSPTHLIKTRGQQVTLRCSPISGHKSVSWYQQVLGQGPQFIFQYYEKEERGRGNFPDRFSARQFPNYSSELNVNALLLGDSALYLCASSLAINPLGGYTFGSGTRLTVV.